Listed below are T cell receptor beta chains from one sample, sequenced in a study of T cell responses to AZD1222 COVID-19 vaccine. Generated by immunoSEQ multiplex PCR, the TCRdb table keeps only in-frame clones and is missing some. The sample has 140,000 to 150,000 clones, 80% to 90% seen once. The sequenced sample was peripheral blood, obtained on day 0 of AZD1222 vaccination. The receptors here all came from an adult in good health. CDR3s leave out the opening cysteine and the closing phenylalanine or tryptophan.

v_call: TRBV18
cdr3_aa: ASSPSALSTQY

v_call: TRBV24-1
cdr3_aa: ATSDPFHGQGYTGELF

v_call: TRBV3-1/TRBV3-2
cdr3_aa: ASSPGTDNTGELF

v_call: TRBV19
cdr3_aa: ASSMTGTRGDYEQY

v_call: TRBV2
cdr3_aa: ASRPPLRESYNEQF

v_call: TRBV9
cdr3_aa: ASSGGLNYEQY

v_call: TRBV3-1/TRBV3-2
cdr3_aa: ASSRRPLLLAGGRNEQF

v_call: TRBV28
cdr3_aa: ASSSEGPHYNEQF

v_call: TRBV7-9
cdr3_aa: ASTRGEPYNEQF

v_call: TRBV3-1/TRBV3-2
cdr3_aa: ASSQAAPWDGYT

v_call: TRBV6-5
cdr3_aa: ASNSRGPIYNEQF

v_call: TRBV15
cdr3_aa: ATSNWGGGTEAF

v_call: TRBV18
cdr3_aa: ASSPDLGQGFQY

v_call: TRBV6-5
cdr3_aa: ASSRYRDRVYEQY

v_call: TRBV7-9
cdr3_aa: ASSPYSGREYNEQF

v_call: TRBV28
cdr3_aa: ASSLFWTVNPRGANVLT

v_call: TRBV27
cdr3_aa: ASSRHGTSGRYNEQF

v_call: TRBV10-2
cdr3_aa: ASSGAGSGGQPQH

v_call: TRBV19
cdr3_aa: ASSMSGGTYEQY

v_call: TRBV5-5
cdr3_aa: ASSKGRDRGQGGYT

v_call: TRBV27
cdr3_aa: ASGFVPYEQY

v_call: TRBV29-1
cdr3_aa: SVVYSGRGPYEQY

v_call: TRBV20-1
cdr3_aa: SASWGNNSPLH

v_call: TRBV7-2
cdr3_aa: ASSPGTGTEKLF

v_call: TRBV19
cdr3_aa: ASSVEPVSYNEQF

v_call: TRBV7-3
cdr3_aa: ASSRDRGDPEQY

v_call: TRBV3-1/TRBV3-2
cdr3_aa: ASSHSGTPRHTEAF

v_call: TRBV25-1
cdr3_aa: ASSEGTAPAGANVLT

v_call: TRBV24-1
cdr3_aa: ATDGLGCFYQPQH

v_call: TRBV5-1
cdr3_aa: ASSLVPSGAGGATEAF

v_call: TRBV7-2
cdr3_aa: ASSLVRDSNYGYT

v_call: TRBV5-6
cdr3_aa: ASSFLGDGGSNYGYT

v_call: TRBV6-5
cdr3_aa: ASSYSVGQGEAF

v_call: TRBV18
cdr3_aa: ASSGQGAGNQPQH

v_call: TRBV7-2
cdr3_aa: ASSQTGVLGYT

v_call: TRBV6-5
cdr3_aa: ASSYIGGRANYGYT

v_call: TRBV29-1
cdr3_aa: SVVRGRSDGYT

v_call: TRBV6-6
cdr3_aa: ASSRRDRGGSGELF

v_call: TRBV28
cdr3_aa: ASALWDRVPTQY

v_call: TRBV6-1
cdr3_aa: ASSEAGLMTGGLGYGYT

v_call: TRBV12-3/TRBV12-4
cdr3_aa: ASSLTAYEQY

v_call: TRBV11-2
cdr3_aa: ASSLAGQTYEQY

v_call: TRBV2
cdr3_aa: ASSGAFREKLF

v_call: TRBV6-4
cdr3_aa: ASSDPSTGGQGYT

v_call: TRBV6-5
cdr3_aa: ASSYSNYGYT

v_call: TRBV3-1/TRBV3-2
cdr3_aa: ASLLVNTGELF

v_call: TRBV11-2
cdr3_aa: ASSSQHGGSYEQY

v_call: TRBV7-2
cdr3_aa: ASSLDRNSYEQY

v_call: TRBV30
cdr3_aa: AQGGGDNQPQH

v_call: TRBV5-8
cdr3_aa: ASSLVTGGYLSPLH

v_call: TRBV5-1
cdr3_aa: ASSLRGMTAAGNTIY

v_call: TRBV5-6
cdr3_aa: ASSRWTGRRTDTQY

v_call: TRBV28
cdr3_aa: ASSYQAPRSYEQY